This record covers a single T cell receptor beta chain. This receptor's antigen is unknown. Base qualities are not recorded, but no much larger clone differs from it by a single base. The data were taken from a study of cytomegalovirus exposure and HLA in healthy donors (dated by TCRdb to 2015 to 2018). With respect to the entire study: An earlier analysis of approximately 550 of the donors reported 250 to 300 Gb of sequence data and approximately 110 million unique TCR beta sequences from around 200 million T cells. The study aimed to test whether signatures of past pathogen exposure could be identified by cataloging public T cell receptors. All discovery cohort repertoires had been generated using a single sequencing platform. On average, 235,054 unique TCR beta nucleotide sequences were sequenced per donor among fewer than 500 genotyped donors of the cohort, with roughly 18% of those sequences being non-productive. High-throughput TCR immunosequencing, statistical association of individual TCRs with disease status, and machine learning were combined to predict cytomegalovirus infection status. In an earlier analysis of 587 of the donors, high-throughput TCR beta sequencing was used to judge whether each TCR beta V gene segment behaved as functional or pseudogenic. The later analysis used no new phenotypic data to find candidate immune exposures, relying instead on TCR beta sequences and their occurrence across donors. Of the approximately 400 genotyped donors, around 81% fell in the genetic ancestry cluster associated with self-reported Caucasian donors. The study profiled the T cell repertoires of 666 subjects by immunosequencing and related them to cytomegalovirus serostatus. Donor age, sex, ethnicity and CMV serostatus were compiled alongside the repertoire data. Both class I and class II loci were covered by HLA typing, at four-digit resolution. To study patterns of TCR occurrence, a later analysis re-analyzed previously published TCR beta repertoires from around 700 donors and added high-resolution HLA genotyping. A handful of DR-DQ haplotypes were handled as single units for association and clustering because linkage in the cohort was strong. The number of donors typed differed by locus, with about 629-630 for A, B, C, DRB1 and DQB1, 522 for DQA1, some 570 for DPA1, and over 400 for DPB1. Genome-wide SNP genotypes for about three fifths of the 666 donors were used in a later genetic analysis, which treated that subset as a discovery cohort. Besides the first cohort of some 670 subjects, a separate validation cohort made up of 120 or so different subjects was used. About 320 gigabases of sequencing data and approximately 85 million unique TCR sequences were included in an early release covering around 650 HLA-typed donors. On the study overall, not on this receptor specifically: A group of highly shared sequence variants was considered likely to be a technical artifact of the sequencing pipeline. Compared with equally common non-associated chains, HLA-associated TCR beta chains in a later analysis were more clonally expanded and had lower generation probabilities. A later genetic analysis reported fewer N-insertions in productive TCRs among donors in an Asian-associated ancestry cluster than the approximately 670-donor mean. Three of the identified cytomegalovirus-associated TCR beta chains were confirmed in vitro to be specific for cytomegalovirus antigens. According to a later analysis, TCR association rates differed among HLA loci, with DRB1 alleles showing the most associated TCRs and HLA-C alleles showing the fewest. Sequencing depth was assumed to be roughly uniform across donors in the presence/absence analyses, though that assumption may not hold. The study gave a list of some 150 TCR beta chains associated with cytomegalovirus. Because the 87-base-pair reads could not distinguish some IMGT-functional V segments, including TRBV6-2 and TRBV6-3, those segments were excluded. An association between a missense DCLRE1C variant and V-gene and J-gene trimming of TCR beta chains was found in a later genetic analysis and replicated in an independent cohort. The classifier was reported to diagnose cytomegalovirus status with high specificity and sensitivity in both the original cohort and the validation cohort. In an earlier analysis of more than 450 of the donors, most TCR beta V segments were observed in productive rearrangements about 90% or about 30% of the time, broadly matching IMGT annotations. Assigning TCR associations to individual alleles was difficult when HLA alleles, especially DR and DQ, strongly co-occurred. In a later analysis, several top co-occurrence clusters were reported to appear linked to parvovirus B19, influenza, CMV and Epstein-Barr virus. Only TCR beta chains were sequenced in this cohort, and the absence of alpha or paired-chain data limited detectable features. It was suggested by the authors that the approach could potentially be generalized to other disease states and immunological phenotypes. Across donors, most TCR sequences were observed very rarely, whereas some public TCRs were present in many individuals. In a later analysis, most CMV-associated TCR beta chains were found to appear HLA-restricted, with HLA associations seemingly driven largely by CMV exposure. In a later analysis, 16,951 TCR beta sequences were associated with specific HLA alleles at a false discovery rate of 0.05. Because some donors lacked HLA typing at each locus, the association tests relied only on the typed subset. Immune exposure information for the cohort was limited to CMV serostatus. Correlated functional status among segregating V segments might reflect linkage disequilibrium, but an unknown experimental factor could not be ruled out. The earlier analysis of some 560 of the donors excluded approximately 15 rarely observed V segments, including chromosome 9 orphons, because counts were too low. A further reported finding was that TCR beta sequences accurately predicted the HLA-A and HLA-B alleles for most subjects in the first cohort.

CDR3 length: 14 amino acids, cysteine to phenylalanine. Only the CDR3 DNA is retained, 42 bases long and in frame from the first base. V was cut back by 8 bases and J by 2 bases, leaving a gap of 15 bases between them. The germline V gene encodes CDR1 SNHLY and CDR2 FYNNEI. The cohort comprised some 730 healthy bone marrow donors. At the time of sampling, every cohort member was nominally healthy, though immune exposures that went unrecorded were likely present. The donor was CMV seronegative and belonged to the group of 352 seronegative cohort members. Every donor gave a peripheral blood sample, and the peripheral blood mononuclear cells from that sample were used for TCR beta sequencing. The Qiagen DNeasy Blood Extraction Kit was used to extract genomic DNA from the blood cell samples. Libraries were built with the immunoSEQ multiplex PCR assay. A mixture of 60 forward primers for TCR Vbeta segments and 13 reverse primers for TCR Jbeta segments was used in the multiplex PCR. Amplification of the CDR3 region of rearranged TCR beta genes was performed with a multiplex PCR assay on genomic DNA. The Illumina HiSeq System was used to sequence the amplified TCR beta libraries as 87-base-pair reads. In the authors' own workflow: In a later analysis, tens of millions of unique TCR beta chains were counted across the roughly 700 repertoires, and approximately 11 million of these chains were shared by at least two donors. To remove PCR and sequencing errors, raw reads were error-corrected and collapsed into unique sequences using a nearest-neighbor algorithm that merged closely related sequences. To assign V, D and J gene segments, CDR3 sequences were aligned to IMGT reference sequences. For a sequence to be retained, a match of at least six nucleotides to both a V gene segment and a J gene segment was required. A rearrangement was called productive if the CDR3 had no stop codons and remained in frame with V and J, and every other rearrangement was called non-productive. Following IMGT convention, CDR3 was defined as the stretch from the second conserved V-encoded cysteine up to the conserved J-encoded phenylalanine. Sequences without an unambiguous match to a single V gene segment were excluded from the earlier analysis of about 630 of the donors. In an earlier analysis of about 590 of the donors, a V segment was called functional when productive rearrangements were above 56.7%, and segregating when the standard deviation between donors exceeded 5%. A statistical classification framework was built to diagnose cytomegalovirus status from the catalog of TCR beta chain sequences. In a later analysis, TCR nucleotide sequences were compared against IMGT/GENE-DB human TR gene sequences so that V and J genes could be assigned. A later analysis assigned CDR3 sequences and most-parsimonious VDJ recombination scenarios with the TCRdist pipeline. A later analysis defined each TCR beta chain by its CDR3 amino acid sequence plus V-gene family, and excluded reads lacking a unique V-gene family. In a later analysis, approximately 590 highly shared, low-generation-probability nucleotide sequences were removed to address suspected cross-contamination and a sequencing artifact. For each public chain, a later analysis derived a clonal expansion index from normalized ranks of inferred template counts within each repertoire. Generation probabilities in a later analysis came from a VDJ recombination model fitted to out-of-frame rearrangements, and those results were checked against IGoR. In a later analysis, hypergeometric tests were used to score TCR-TCR, TCR-HLA and TCR-CMV co-occurrence, with a repertoire-size bias correction applied to TCR pairs. False discovery rates were estimated in a later analysis by permuting HLA or CMV assignments 20 times. In a later analysis, co-occurring TCRs were grouped using DBSCAN, with TCRdist sequence similarity added in when clustering inside HLA-allele-positive subsets. Repertoires with fewer than 30,000 or more than 120,000 public chains, plus five repertoires with anomalous nucleotide sharing, were excluded from co-occurrence clustering. In TCRdb, the immuneACCESS table is reduced to in-frame sequences with V and J assigned. These tables do not hold every clone; where another copy was compared, an unresolved V gene accounts for under half, and the others remain unexplained. V and J calls and clone size come straight from that table; D and trimming were deduced from the DNA. Here the sample has some 130,000 clones; 75% to 85% occur a single time. Jointly, the top ten make up 2.5% to 3.5% of the sample.

This sequence was found in a female donor in good health and CMV-seronegative. Sequenced: PBMCs. Rearrangement joined TRBV2 to TRBJ1-2, and TRBD1 may be the D gene, going by 5 matching bases. The CDR3: CASPDRGRNYGYTF. At the DNA level, the sequence is TGTGCCAGCCCCGATAGGGGCCGGAACTATGGCTACACCTTC.